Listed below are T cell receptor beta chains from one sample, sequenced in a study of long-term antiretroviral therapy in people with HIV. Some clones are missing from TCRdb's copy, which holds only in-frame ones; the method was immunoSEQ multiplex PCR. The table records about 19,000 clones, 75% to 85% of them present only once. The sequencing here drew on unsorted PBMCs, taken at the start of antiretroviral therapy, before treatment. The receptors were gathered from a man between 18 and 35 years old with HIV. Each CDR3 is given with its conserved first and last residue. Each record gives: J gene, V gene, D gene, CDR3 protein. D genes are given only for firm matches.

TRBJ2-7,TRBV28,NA,CASSLPRGAREQYF
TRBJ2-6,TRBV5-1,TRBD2,CASSREGVAGANVLTF
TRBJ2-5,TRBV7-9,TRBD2,CASSTMILAGRAIQYF
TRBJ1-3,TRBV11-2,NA,CASSLQGFGNTIYF
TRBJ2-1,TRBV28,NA,CASSFRFSYNEQFF
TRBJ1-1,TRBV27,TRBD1,CASRRGQGVYTEAFF
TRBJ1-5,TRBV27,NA,CASSLGFGMGQPQHF
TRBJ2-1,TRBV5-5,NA,CASSSSQGSNEQFF
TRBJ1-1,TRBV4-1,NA,CASSWGGVIDTEAFF
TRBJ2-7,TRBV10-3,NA,CAISGDLRPHEQYF
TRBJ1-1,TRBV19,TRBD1,CASSIDRGQGTNTEAFF
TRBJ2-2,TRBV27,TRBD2,CASTLAFGGELFF
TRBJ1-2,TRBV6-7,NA,CASSYDGYTF
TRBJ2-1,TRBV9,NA,CASSVEGQGRNEQFF
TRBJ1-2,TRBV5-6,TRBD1,CASSGERGQGFSGYTF
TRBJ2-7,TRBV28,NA,CASSLNFEQYF
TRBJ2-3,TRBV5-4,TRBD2,CASSLEIRGGADTQYF
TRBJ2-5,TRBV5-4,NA,CASSLRAGNNAPQYF
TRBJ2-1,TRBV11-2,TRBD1,CASSKDRGLNNEQFF
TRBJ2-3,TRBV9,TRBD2,CASSVEGLAGGRGTDTQYF
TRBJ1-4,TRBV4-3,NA,CASSQRVGEKLFF
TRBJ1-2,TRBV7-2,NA,CASSFRESDYGYTF
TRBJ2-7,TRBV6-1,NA,CASSAIYEQYF
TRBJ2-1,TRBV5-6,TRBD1,CASSVGTGIYNEQFF
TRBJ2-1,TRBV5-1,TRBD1,CASSLGTGRVSYNEQFF
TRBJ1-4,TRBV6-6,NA,CASSYPKDTRNEKLFF
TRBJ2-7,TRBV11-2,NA,CASSQTTGNYEQYF
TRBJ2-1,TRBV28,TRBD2,CASRGLAASSYNEQFF
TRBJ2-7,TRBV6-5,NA,CASSYGGRYEQYF
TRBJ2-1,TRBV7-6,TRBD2,CASKGGRVNEQFF
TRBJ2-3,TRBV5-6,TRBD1,CASSQGAQDTQYF
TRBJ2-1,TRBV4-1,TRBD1,CASSQGDRGLIEQFF
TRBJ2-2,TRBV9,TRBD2,CASSVVSGGDTGELFF
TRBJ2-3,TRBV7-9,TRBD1,CASSSGTAPDTQYF
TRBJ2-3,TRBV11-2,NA,CASSLKSISSHVRDTQYF
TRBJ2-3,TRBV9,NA,CASSVGGGRHTDTQYF
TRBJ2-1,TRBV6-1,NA,CASEAGSNLYNEQFF
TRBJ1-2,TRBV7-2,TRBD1,CASSLDHRGPNYGYTF
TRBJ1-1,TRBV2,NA,CASRQGRETRGNTEAFF
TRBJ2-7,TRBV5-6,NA,CASSLGQGWEQYF
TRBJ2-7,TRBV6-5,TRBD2,CASSLPSGSSYEQYF
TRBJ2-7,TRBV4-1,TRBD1,CASSLNRGYEQYF
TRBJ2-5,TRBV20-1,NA,CSAAAQETQYF
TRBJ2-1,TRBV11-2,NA,CASSLGGPVDEQFF